This is a list of T cell receptor beta chains from one sample in a study of CXCR3-negative and CXCR3-positive naive CD8 T cells. TCRdb reprocessed the 5' RACE reads and reports one entry per CDR3 protein, with no DNA. The table lists 45,000 to 65,000 distinct CDR3 sequences. The sequencing sample was made of naive CXCR3- CD8+ T cells from blood. These receptors came from a human donor in good health. Some clones in this sample may be carry-over from other donors' samples. The CDR3 runs from the conserved cysteine through the conserved F or W.

v_call,j_call,cdr3_aa
TRBV7-7,TRBJ2-5,CASSPAGADETQYF
TRBV28,TRBJ2-5,CASSPGTGTGVQETQYF
TRBV29-1,TRBJ2-1,CSVDGLPPSYNEQFF
TRBV5-1,TRBJ2-1,CASSTGTGTYEQFF
TRBV2,TRBJ2-1,CASTGGTYNEQFF
TRBV13,TRBJ1-1,CASSSRDRENTEAFF
TRBV5-1,TRBJ2-4,CASSPGQNDIQYF
TRBV28,TRBJ2-1,CASSFSHPAEGSYNEQFF
TRBV25-1,TRBJ2-3,CASSESTGASTDTQYF
TRBV6-5,TRBJ1-5,CASGTGYNQPQHF
TRBV20-1,TRBJ1-1,CSARVPDRGTEAFF
TRBV7-6,TRBJ1-2,CASSLEAGNSYGYTF
TRBV6-5,TRBJ2-7,CASSYDRTFSYEQYF
TRBV7-6,TRBJ2-1,CASSLGTSGNNEQFF
TRBV20-1,TRBJ2-7,CSEALIYVRSTRRSVYEQYF
TRBV27,TRBJ2-4,CASSFQDSIDIQYF
TRBV3-1,TRBJ2-6,CASSQGTSSSGANVLTF
TRBV29-1,TRBJ1-2,CSVYGQSGYTF
TRBV7-9,TRBJ2-3,CASSSDIKTDTQYF
TRBV7-8,TRBJ2-7,CASSWYRDEQRHEQYF
TRBV29-1,TRBJ1-2,CSVEESAGRGNYGYTF
TRBV12-3/TRBV12-4,TRBJ2-5,CASSASQETQYF
TRBV29-1,TRBJ2-7,CSVEEGTEFYEQYF
TRBV28,TRBJ1-5,CASRIYRGEVAHQPQHF
TRBV12-2,TRBJ1-2,CASRLGGWTGGPFYGYTF
TRBV5-1,TRBJ2-7,CASSLVSGGTHEQYF
TRBV6-5,TRBJ2-5,CASRKGGNQETQYF
TRBV7-9,TRBJ1-1,CASSYRVGGTEAFF
TRBV9,TRBJ2-1,CASNLAGMDNEQFF
TRBV5-1,TRBJ2-7,CASTSGGPFNEQYF
TRBV4-1,TRBJ2-2,CASSHPERGRSGELFF
TRBV4-1,TRBJ2-1,CASRQGVEQFF
TRBV27,TRBJ1-1,CASSLGSINTEAFF
TRBV6-5,TRBJ2-2,CASSSQELPYTGELFF
TRBV21-1,TRBJ1-5,CASSVGQGQPNQPQHF
TRBV7-6,TRBJ2-2,CASSRRTGAGELFF
TRBV20-1,TRBJ1-1,CSARDPSQGWGTEAFF
TRBV5-1,TRBJ2-3,CASSFTGGTDTQYF
TRBV25-1,TRBJ2-5,CASSRDSYQETQYF
TRBV11-2,TRBJ2-7,CASGGYRGTYEQYF
TRBV7-9,TRBJ2-5,CASHRGLGKEETQYF
TRBV7-8,TRBJ2-7,CASSTPSYEQYF
TRBV6-6,TRBJ2-3,CASMGWRGFTDTQYF
TRBV29-1,TRBJ2-2,CSVGGDGYGELFF
TRBV11-3,TRBJ2-7,CASSARQGLNEQYF
TRBV29-1,TRBJ1-1,CSVEEGARTEAFF
TRBV7-9,TRBJ2-2,CASSFSGTATGELFF
TRBV29-1,TRBJ2-3,CSVEGLGPSLRTDTQYF
TRBV14,TRBJ2-1,CASSQGGIPVNEQFF
TRBV28,TRBJ1-5,CASSLSPLDQPQHF
TRBV6-5,TRBJ1-2,CASSYSILDKNGYTF
TRBV7-9,TRBJ1-1,CASSLVSGAGEAFF
TRBV19,TRBJ1-1,CASSIGTDEAFF
TRBV2,TRBJ1-6,CASSDPRDPDDSPLHF
TRBV29-1,TRBJ2-3,CSVPTRQTDTQYF
TRBV5-1,TRBJ1-1,CASSEGTGGTEAFF
TRBV24-1,TRBJ2-1,CATSGQGANEQFF
TRBV6-4,TRBJ2-4,CASSDDHIQYF
TRBV29-1,TRBJ2-7,CSVEASYEQYF